These 18 T cell receptor beta chains share one sample of origin, sequenced in a study of CD8+ T cells in alopecia areata. Extraction and reverse transcription of RNA yielded cDNA as the sequencing template. Profiled with immunoSEQ multiplex PCR; TCRdb holds only in-frame clones, not every one. The sample holds fewer than 200,000 clones; around 71% are singletons and the top ten take roughly 11%. The sequencing used CD8+ T cells sorted from blood, collected at week 0. Receptor source: a human donor with alopecia areata.

The gene calls are TRBV10-3 and TRBJ1-2; no definite D call. Germline-derived CDR1 and CDR2 are ENHRY and SYGVKD. The CDR3 has 11 amino acids. V was pared by 3 bases and J by 6 bases, with 5 bases between. CDR3 sequence (DNA): TGTGCCATCAGTGACAGCCATGGCTACACCTTC. It yields the protein CAISDSHGYTF.

This clone was counted only a few times. The genes are TRBV23-1 and TRBJ2-7; D unclear. TRBV23-1 is designated an ORF whose function remains uncertain. This CDR3 is 17 amino acids long. The V end was cut by 0 bases, the J end by 2 bases, with 17 bases between. CDR3 protein: CASSQSSPDPIPYEQYF. CDR3 nucleotide sequence: TGCGCCAGCAGTCAATCCTCACCGGACCCTATTCCCTACGAGCAGTACTTC.

The V call is TRBV2, the J call TRBJ1-2, with 7 bases fitting TRBD1. The CDR3 length is 11 residues. Per the germline V gene, CDR1 is SNHLY and CDR2 is FYNNEI. With V trimmed by 7 bases and J by 8 bases, 4 bases remained unmatched. The CDR3 DNA sequence: TGTGCCAGCACGGACAGGAGGGGCTACACCTTC. The encoded protein is CASTDRRGYTF.

J is TRBJ1-5 and V is TRBV6-5, with D perhaps matching TRBD1 (5 bases). This CDR3 is 11 amino acids long. With 5 bases removed from V and 16 bases from J, the gap between germline ends came to 15 bases. Germline V gene sequence: CDR1 MNHEY, CDR2 SVGAGI. The CDR3 sequence: CASSPGTKVHF. The CDR3 DNA reads TGTGCCAGCAGTCCCGGGACGAAAGTCCATTTT.

Only one count was recorded for this clone. V gene TRBV4-1 combines with J gene TRBJ1-5; D is undetermined. V was pared by 0 bases and J by 4 bases, with 7 bases between. Germline-derived CDR1 and CDR2 are MGHRA and YSYEKL. This CDR3 comprises 14 residues. The CDR3 DNA sequence: TGCGCCAGCAGCCAAGACCCGGTAAATCAGCCCCAGCATTTT. It specifies CASSQDPVNQPQHF.

V is TRBV11-2 and J is TRBJ2-5; D remains unclear. The CDR3 runs to 13 residues. The germline V gene encodes CDR1 SGHAT and CDR2 FQNNGV. Trimming shortened V by 5 bases and J by 4 bases, and 11 bases separated the two germline ends. The CDR3: CASSPRVAETQYF. The CDR3 DNA sequence: TGTGCCAGCAGCCCCCGGGTGGCAGAGACCCAGTACTTC.

There are many counts of this clone. The chain uses TRBV6-1 and TRBJ1-5, with D maybe TRBD1 (5 bases). This CDR3 spans 14 amino acids. The germline V gene has CDR1 MNHNS and CDR2 SASEGT. V was clipped by 2 bases and J by 9 bases, with 14 bases between them. CDR3 loop: CASSELTGERPQHF. In DNA form, the CDR3 reads TGTGCCAGCAGTGAATTGACGGGGGAGAGGCCCCAGCATTTT.

This chain connects TRBV4-1 to TRBJ2-7; no firm D call. The CDR3 covers 16 residues. Trimming pared 0 bases from V and 0 bases from J, leaving 12 bases between. Germline CDR1 and CDR2: MGHRA and YSYEKL. This CDR3 reads CASSQDLPDSSYEQYF. In DNA, the CDR3 is TGCGCCAGCAGCCAAGATTTGCCGGATAGCTCCTACGAGCAGTACTTC.

This chain uses TRBV13 with TRBJ2-7; 7 nucleotides align to TRBD2. CDR3 length equals 15 residues. The germline gives CDR1 PRHDT, CDR2 FYEKMQ (reference sequence). V gave up 5 bases and J gave up 7 bases; unmatched junction bases: 14. The CDR3 DNA reads as TGTGCCAGCAGCCTCCGCAGGGACTACCCTCGGGAGCAGTACTTC. It yields the protein CASSLRRDYPREQYF. Together with reference TRBV13 and TRBJ2-7, the CDR3 gives the full variable domain: AAGVIQSPRHLIKEKRETATLKCYPIPRHDTVYWYQQGPGQDPQFLISFYEKMQSDKGSIPDRFSAQQFSDYHSELNMSSLELGDSALYFCASSLRRDYPREQYFGPGTRLTVT.

The chain links TRBV10-3 to TRBJ1-6, with D unclear. Germline V lookup: CDR1 ENHRY, CDR2 SYGVKD. This CDR3 has 15 residues. With 4 bases removed from V and 10 bases from J, the gap between germline ends came to 17 bases. The CDR3 DNA sequence: TGTGCCATCAGTGGTGAGGCCGATAACGAATCACCCCTCCACTTT. The encoded protein is CAISGEADNESPLHF.

This clone was observed a handful of times. The rearrangement links TRBV13 to TRBJ1-2; TRBD1 is a possible D gene (5 bases). Per germline, CDR1 PRHDT and CDR2 FYEKMQ (reference sequence). V was trimmed by 6 bases and J by 1 base, leaving 12 bases between them. This CDR3 contains 14 residues. The CDR3, as DNA: TGTGCCAGCAGTCATACACAGGTTAACTATGGCTACACCTTC. Translation: CASSHTQVNYGYTF. Supplemented by reference TRBV13 and TRBJ1-2, the full variable domain reads AAGVIQSPRHLIKEKRETATLKCYPIPRHDTVYWYQQGPGQDPQFLISFYEKMQSDKGSIPDRFSAQQFSDYHSELNMSSLELGDSALYFCASSHTQVNYGYTFGSGTRLTVV.

The genes are TRBV15 and TRBJ2-2; 11 bases match TRBD2. V lost 4 bases and J lost 0; bases outside the gene matches: 7. Germline assignment: CDR1 LNHNV and CDR2 YYDKDF (reference sequence). The CDR3 totals 18 residues. CDR3: CATSILAGELANTGELFF. The CDR3 DNA follows: TGTGCCACCAGCATACTAGCGGGGGAATTAGCGAACACCGGGGAGCTGTTTTTT.

This clone was counted a few times. This sequence joins TRBV19 and TRBJ2-2, with D uncertain. Germline lookup yields CDR1 LNHDA and CDR2 SQIVND (reference sequence). The V and J ends lost 4 bases and 4 bases respectively, with 10 bases between them. This CDR3 is built from 14 residues. The CDR3 region is CASSTARGTGELFF. The CDR3 DNA is TGTGCCAGTAGTACGGCCCGTGGCACCGGGGAGCTGTTTTTT.

In its sample, this clone was seen a few times. The gene calls are TRBV7-8 and TRBJ1-4; tentatively, D is TRBD1 (6 bases). The CDR3 loop spans 13 amino acids. The V gene's germline CDR1 is SGHVS and CDR2 FQNEAQ. Written as DNA, the CDR3 is TGTGCTTCCGCCCACAGGGAAGAGGAAAAACTGTTTTTT. Amino acids: CASAHREEEKLFF.

This chain uses TRBV29-1 with TRBJ2-5; 9 nucleotides match TRBD1. Germline V gene sequence: CDR1 SQVTM, CDR2 ANQGSEA. The CDR3 runs to 14 residues. The V and J ends lost 3 bases and 2 bases, in that order; junction bases with no gene match: 4. The CDR3 DNA reads as TGCAGCGTTGAGGGGACAGGGTTGCAAGAGACCCAGTACTTC. Translated: CSVEGTGLQETQYF.

This chain joins TRBV29-1 and TRBJ2-7, with 7 bases lining up with TRBD1. V shed 2 bases, J shed 0 bases, and the junction held 7 bases outside the gene matches. This CDR3 comprises 15 residues. Germline loops: CDR1 SQVTM, CDR2 ANQGSEA. The CDR3 sequence is CSVEITGTVSYEQYF. For the CDR3, the DNA is TGCAGCGTTGAAATTACCGGGACAGTCTCCTACGAGCAGTACTTC.

This chain connects TRBV7-9 to TRBJ2-6, with D perhaps matching TRBD2 (5 bases). V dropped 4 bases and J dropped 13 bases, with 17 bases sitting between them. The CDR3 runs to 14 residues. In germline, CDR1 is SEHNR, CDR2 FQNEAQ (reference sequence). For the CDR3, the DNA is TGTGCCAGCAGCTCTGGAGGTCTGACGGAAGTCCTGACTTTC. Translation gives CASSSGGLTEVLTF.

This chain uses TRBV5-1 with TRBJ2-7; 10 bases align to TRBD2. The CDR3 is 17 residues long. J was trimmed by 0 bases and V by 6 bases; bases with no gene match: 12. The germline V gene has CDR1 SGHRS and CDR2 YFSETQ. As DNA, the CDR3 is TGCGCCAGCACCCCGGCGGGAGCGGGGGGGAGCTCCTACGAGCAGTACTTC. It encodes CASTPAGAGGSSYEQYF.